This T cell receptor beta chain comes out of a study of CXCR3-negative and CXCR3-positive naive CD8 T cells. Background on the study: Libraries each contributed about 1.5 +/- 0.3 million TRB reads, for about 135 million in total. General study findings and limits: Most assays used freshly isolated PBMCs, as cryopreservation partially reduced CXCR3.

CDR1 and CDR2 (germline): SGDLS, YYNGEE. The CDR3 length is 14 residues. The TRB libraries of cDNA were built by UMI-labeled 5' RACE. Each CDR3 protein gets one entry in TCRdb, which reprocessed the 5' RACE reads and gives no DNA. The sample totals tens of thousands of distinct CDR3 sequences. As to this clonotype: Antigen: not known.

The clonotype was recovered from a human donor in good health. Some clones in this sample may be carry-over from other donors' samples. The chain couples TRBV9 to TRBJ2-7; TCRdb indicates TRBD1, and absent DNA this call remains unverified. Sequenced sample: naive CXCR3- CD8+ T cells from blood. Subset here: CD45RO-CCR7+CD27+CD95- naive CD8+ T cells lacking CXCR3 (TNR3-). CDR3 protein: CASSVGQGNYEQYF. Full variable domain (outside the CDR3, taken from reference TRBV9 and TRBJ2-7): DSGVTQTPKHLITATGQRVTLRCSPRSGDLSVYWYQQSLDQGLQFLIQYYNGEERAKGNILERFSAQQFPDLHSELNLSSLELGDSALYFCASSVGQGNYEQYFGPGTRLTVT.